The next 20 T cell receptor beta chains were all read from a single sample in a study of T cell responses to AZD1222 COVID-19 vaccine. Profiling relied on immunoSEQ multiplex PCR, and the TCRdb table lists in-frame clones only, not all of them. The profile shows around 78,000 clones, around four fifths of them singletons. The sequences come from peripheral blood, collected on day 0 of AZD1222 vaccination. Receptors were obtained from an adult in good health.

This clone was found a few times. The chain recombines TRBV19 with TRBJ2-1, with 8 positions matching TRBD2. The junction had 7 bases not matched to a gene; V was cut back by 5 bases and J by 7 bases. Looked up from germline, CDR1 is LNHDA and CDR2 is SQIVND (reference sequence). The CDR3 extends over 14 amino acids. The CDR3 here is CASSSPGLENEQFF. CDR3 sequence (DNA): TGTGCCAGTAGTTCCCCGGGACTAGAAAATGAGCAGTTCTTC.

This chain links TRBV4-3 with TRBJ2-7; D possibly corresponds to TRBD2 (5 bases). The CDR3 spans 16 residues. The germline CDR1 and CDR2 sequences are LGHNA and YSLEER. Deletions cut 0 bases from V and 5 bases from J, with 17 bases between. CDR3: CASSQDWRVGTHEQYF. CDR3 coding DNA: TGCGCCAGCAGCCAAGATTGGCGGGTTGGAACCCACGAGCAGTACTTC.

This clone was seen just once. CDR3 coding DNA: TGTGCCAGCAGTTTACGGCGGGAGGGCCAAGATACGCAGTATTTT. This sequence encodes CASSLRREGQDTQYF. This chain joins TRBV27 and TRBJ2-3, with TRBD2 matching over 9 bases. V dropped 2 bases and J dropped 5; count of bases not matched to a gene: 5. This CDR3 region has 15 residues. Germline CDR1 is MNHEY and CDR2 is SMNVEV (reference sequence).

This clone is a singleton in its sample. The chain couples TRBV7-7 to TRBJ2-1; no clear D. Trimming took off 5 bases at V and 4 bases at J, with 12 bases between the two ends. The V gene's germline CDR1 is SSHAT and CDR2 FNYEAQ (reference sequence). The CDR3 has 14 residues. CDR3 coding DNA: TGTGCCAGCAGCAACTCCGACGGATACAATGAGCAGTTCTTC. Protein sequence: CASSNSDGYNEQFF.

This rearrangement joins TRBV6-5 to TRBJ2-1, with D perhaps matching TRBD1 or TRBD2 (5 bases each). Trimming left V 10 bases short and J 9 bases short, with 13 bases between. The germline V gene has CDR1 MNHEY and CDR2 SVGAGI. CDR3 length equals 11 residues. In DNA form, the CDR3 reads TGTGCCACCACTAGGGGTAGTGAGCAGTTCTTC. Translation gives CATTRGSEQFF.

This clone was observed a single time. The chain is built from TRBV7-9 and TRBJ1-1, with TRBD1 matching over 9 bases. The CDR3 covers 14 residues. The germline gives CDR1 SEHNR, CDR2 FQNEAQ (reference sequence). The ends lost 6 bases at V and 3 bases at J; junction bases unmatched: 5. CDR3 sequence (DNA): TGTGCCAGCAGGGAGACAGGGGGGGACACTGAAGCTTTCTTT. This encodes CASRETGGDTEAFF.

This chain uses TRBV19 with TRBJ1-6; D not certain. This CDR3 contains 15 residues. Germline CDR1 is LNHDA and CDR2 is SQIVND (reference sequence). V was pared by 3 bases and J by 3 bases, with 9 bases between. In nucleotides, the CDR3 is TGTGCCAGTAGTATCGGGGAGTTCTATAATTCACCCCTCCACTTT. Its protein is CASSIGEFYNSPLHF. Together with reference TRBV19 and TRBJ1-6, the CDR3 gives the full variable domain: DGGITQSPKYLFRKEGQNVTLSCEQNLNHDAMYWYRQDPGQGLRLIYYSQIVNDFQKGDIAEGYSVSREKKESFPLTVTSAQKNPTAFYLCASSIGEFYNSPLHFGNGTRLTVT.

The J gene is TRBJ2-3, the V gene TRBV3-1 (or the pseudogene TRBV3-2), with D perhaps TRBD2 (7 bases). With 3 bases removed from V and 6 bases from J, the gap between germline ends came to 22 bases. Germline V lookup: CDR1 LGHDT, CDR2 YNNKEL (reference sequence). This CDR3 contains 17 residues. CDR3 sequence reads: CASSHRRSGGGMDTQYF. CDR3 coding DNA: TGTGCCAGCAGCCATCGTCGATCGGGGGGCGGGATGGATACGCAGTATTTT.

The CDR3 DNA sequence: TGTGCCAGCAGCGGGGGACTAGCGGGCGGGGCCTACGAGCAGTACTTC. It is translated as CASSGGLAGGAYEQYF. The rearrangement joins TRBV5-4 to TRBJ2-7; 12 nucleotides align to TRBD2. Germline loops: CDR1 SGHNT, CDR2 YYREEE (reference sequence). The CDR3 is 16 residues long. J was trimmed by 2 bases and V by 4 bases; bases with no gene match: 7.

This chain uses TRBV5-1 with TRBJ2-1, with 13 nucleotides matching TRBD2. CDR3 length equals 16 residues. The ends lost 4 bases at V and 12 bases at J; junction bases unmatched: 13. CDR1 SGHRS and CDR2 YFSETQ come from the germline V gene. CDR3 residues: CASSEKTSGRSVGQFF. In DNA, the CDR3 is TGCGCCAGCAGCGAGAAGACTAGCGGGAGGTCTGTGGGGCAGTTCTTC.

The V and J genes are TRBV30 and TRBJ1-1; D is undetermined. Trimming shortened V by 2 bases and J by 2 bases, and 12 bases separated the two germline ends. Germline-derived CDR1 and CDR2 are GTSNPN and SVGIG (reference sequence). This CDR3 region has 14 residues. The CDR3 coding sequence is TGTGCCTGGAGTCTGACACAATCCAACACTGAAGCTTTCTTT. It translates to CAWSLTQSNTEAFF.

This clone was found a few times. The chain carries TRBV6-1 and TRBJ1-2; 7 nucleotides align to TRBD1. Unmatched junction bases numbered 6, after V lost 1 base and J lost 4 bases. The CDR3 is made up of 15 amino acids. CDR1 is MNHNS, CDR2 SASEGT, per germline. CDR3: CASSEDRTGLYGYTF. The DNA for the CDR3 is TGTGCCAGCAGTGAAGATAGGACAGGCCTCTATGGCTACACCTTC.

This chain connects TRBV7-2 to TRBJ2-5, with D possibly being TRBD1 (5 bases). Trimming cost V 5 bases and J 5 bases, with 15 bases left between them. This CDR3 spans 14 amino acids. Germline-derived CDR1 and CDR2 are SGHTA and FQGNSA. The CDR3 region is CASSPAQGRETQYF. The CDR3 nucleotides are TGTGCCAGCAGCCCAGCCCAGGGCCGGGAGACCCAGTACTTC.

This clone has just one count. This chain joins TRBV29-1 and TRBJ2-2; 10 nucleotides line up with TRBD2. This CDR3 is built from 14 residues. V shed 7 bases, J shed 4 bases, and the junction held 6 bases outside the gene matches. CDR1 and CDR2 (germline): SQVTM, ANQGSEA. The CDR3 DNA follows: TGCAGCGCTGGAGCGGGAGGGAGCACCGGGGAGCTGTTTTTT. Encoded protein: CSAGAGGSTGELFF.

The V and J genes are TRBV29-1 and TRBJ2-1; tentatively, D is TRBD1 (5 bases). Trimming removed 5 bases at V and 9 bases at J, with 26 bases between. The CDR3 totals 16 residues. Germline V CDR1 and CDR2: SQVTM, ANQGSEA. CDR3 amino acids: CSVSGAPPLLVGEQFF. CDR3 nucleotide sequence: TGCAGCGTTAGTGGGGCTCCCCCATTATTGGTTGGTGAGCAGTTCTTC.

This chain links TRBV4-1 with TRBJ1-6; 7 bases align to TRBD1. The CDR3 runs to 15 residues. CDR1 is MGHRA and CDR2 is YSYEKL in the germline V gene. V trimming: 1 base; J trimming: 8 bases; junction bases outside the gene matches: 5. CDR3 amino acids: CASSQGTGLHSPLHF. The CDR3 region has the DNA TGCGCCAGCAGCCAAGGGACAGGTCTACATTCACCCCTCCACTTT.

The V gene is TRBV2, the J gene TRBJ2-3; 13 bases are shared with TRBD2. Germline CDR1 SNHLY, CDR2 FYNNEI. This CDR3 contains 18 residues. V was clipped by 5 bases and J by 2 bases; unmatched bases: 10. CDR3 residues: CASSTRTSGGLSTDTQYF. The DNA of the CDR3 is TGTGCCAGCAGTACTCGGACTAGCGGGGGATTATCCACAGATACGCAGTATTTT.

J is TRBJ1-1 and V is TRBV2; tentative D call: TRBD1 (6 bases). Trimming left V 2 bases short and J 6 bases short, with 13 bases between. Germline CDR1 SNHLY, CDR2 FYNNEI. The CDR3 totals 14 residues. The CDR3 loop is CASSEWQGSAEAFF. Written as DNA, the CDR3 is TGTGCCAGCAGTGAATGGCAGGGGAGCGCTGAAGCTTTCTTT.

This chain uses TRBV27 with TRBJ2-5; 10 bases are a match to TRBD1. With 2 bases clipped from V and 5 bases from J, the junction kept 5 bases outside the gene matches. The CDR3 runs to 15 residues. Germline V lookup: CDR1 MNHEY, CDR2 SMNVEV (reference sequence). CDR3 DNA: TGTGCCAGCAGTTTAGGGACAGGGGTTTGGGAGACCCAGTACTTC. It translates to CASSLGTGVWETQYF.

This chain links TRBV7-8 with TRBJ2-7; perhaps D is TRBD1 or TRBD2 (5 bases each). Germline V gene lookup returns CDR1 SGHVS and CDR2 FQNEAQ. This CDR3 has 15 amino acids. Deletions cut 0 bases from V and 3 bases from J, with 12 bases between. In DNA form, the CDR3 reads TGTGCCAGCAGCTTAGCGGACCGAGGGGACTACGAGCAGTACTTC. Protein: CASSLADRGDYEQYF.